Below, 21 T cell receptor beta chains from the same sample are listed, as sequenced in a study of blood T cells in healthy people across ages. Then a second PCR, running roughly 7 to 11 cycles, was carried out with a sample-barcoded 5' primer and a J-beta primer mix. A single record per CDR3 protein comes from TCRdb applying MiXCR to the 5' RACE reads. The sample lists 750,000 to 850,000 distinct CDR3 sequences, 25% occurring once. The sample was also linked to a second study, of T cells of mothers and their children.

Sequencing input: blood. These receptors all stem from a boy aged 5-17 years in good health.

In its sample, this clonotype was seen many times. The J gene is TRBJ2-5, the V gene TRBV10-3, with TRBD2 identical over 10 bases. J lost 5 bases, V lost 6 bases, and 9 bases had no gene match. Germline V CDR1 and CDR2: ENHRY, SYGVKD. This CDR3 has 15 amino acids. The CDR3 protein is CAISPTLAGVETQYF. Written as DNA, the CDR3 is TGTGCCATCAGCCCCACTCTAGCGGGAGTGGAGACCCAGTACTTC.

This clonotype was seen a handful of times. The chain joins TRBV6-1 to TRBJ1-1, with 12 bases lining up with TRBD1. This CDR3 is 14 amino acids long. With 7 bases clipped from V and 11 bases from J, the junction kept 11 bases outside the gene matches. Germline V gene lookup returns CDR1 MNHNS and CDR2 SASEGT. CDR3 sequence: CASIAGTGGSWAFF. CDR3 DNA sequence: TGTGCCAGCATCGCCGGGACAGGGGGCAGTTGGGCTTTCTTT.

The chain carries TRBV7-2 and TRBJ1-6; TRBD1 is a possible D gene (5 bases). Trimming cost V 5 bases and J 5 bases, with 10 bases left between them. This CDR3 contains 14 residues. In germline, CDR1 is SGHTA, CDR2 FQGNSA. The CDR3 region has the DNA TGTGCCAGCAGCCCGCAGGGACATAATTCACCCCTCCACTTT. Its translation is CASSPQGHNSPLHF.

In its sample, this clonotype was seen a few times. An end of the junction differs from the germline gene, which may be a read error. The rearrangement joins TRBV5-1 to TRBJ2-7; perhaps TRBD1 as D (5 bases). Germline CDR1 is SGHRS and CDR2 is YFSETQ. This CDR3 contains 14 residues. The CDR3 spells CASSPIDSSYEQCF. The CDR3 region has the DNA TGCGCCAGCAGCCCAATAGACAGTTCCTACGAGCAGTGCTTC.

This clonotype was seen a handful of times. The chain joins TRBV4-3 to TRBJ2-1; tentative D call: TRBD1 (7 bases). Trimming stripped 1 base from V and 4 bases from J, with 14 bases between. CDR1 is LGHNA, CDR2 YSLEER, per germline. The CDR3 consists of 16 residues. CDR3: CASSQVPGGSYNEQFF. Here the CDR3 DNA reads TGCGCCAGCAGCCAAGTCCCAGGGGGGTCTTACAATGAGCAGTTCTTC.

The V call is TRBV7-8, the J call TRBJ2-5; a weak D match, TRBD1 (5 bases). The assigned J gene may be wrong: the sequence end matches TRBJ2-1 better. Germline CDR1 is SGHVS and CDR2 is FQNEAQ. The CDR3 contains 15 residues. CDR3 sequence (DNA): TGTGCCAGCAGCCTAACCGATGGACACCACAATGAGCAGTTCTTC. Protein: CASSLTDGHHNEQFF.

In its sample, this clonotype was seen a few times. The chain joins TRBV12-3 or TRBV12-4 to TRBJ2-1, with a possible D match to TRBD2 (7 bases). This CDR3 contains 23 residues. V was shortened by 1 base and J by 0 bases, with 31 bases between the two germline ends. CDR3 bases: TGTGCCAGCAGTTTAGGGGGGAGGGGGATAGCGCCCGGGTCCCATAGCTCCTACAATGAGCAGTTCTTC. Encoded protein: CASSLGGRGIAPGSHSSYNEQFF.

This chain uses TRBV20-1 with TRBJ1-2, with D tentatively TRBD1 (5 bases). Germline V gene sequence: CDR1 DFQATT, CDR2 SNEGSKA (reference sequence). The V gene lost 3 bases and the J gene lost 8 bases, with 16 bases spanning the gap. This CDR3 region has 13 residues. This chain's CDR3 is CSARIGQGGGYTF. In DNA form, the CDR3 reads TGCAGTGCTAGGATCGGGCAGGGAGGGGGCTACACCTTC.

This clonotype was seen many times. The chain joins TRBV9 to TRBJ2-1, with 11 positions matching TRBD2. CDR1 and CDR2 from the germline V gene are SGDLS and YYNGEE. The CDR3 is made up of 16 amino acids. V lost 1 base, J lost 0 bases, and 0 bases stayed unmatched. The CDR3 nucleotides read TGTGCCAGCAGCGTAACTAGCGGGAGCTCCTACAATGAGCAGTTCTTC. This encodes CASSVTSGSSYNEQFF. Based on the CDR3 plus reference TRBV9 and TRBJ2-1, the full variable domain is DSGVTQTPKHLITATGQRVTLRCSPRSGDLSVYWYQQSLDQGLQFLIQYYNGEERAKGNILERFSAQQFPDLHSELNLSSLELGDSALYFCASSVTSGSSYNEQFFGPGTRLTVL.

The V gene is TRBV12-3 or TRBV12-4, the J gene TRBJ1-2, with D unresolved. The CDR3 has 17 residues. The V end was cut by 7 bases, the J end by 4 bases, with 25 bases between. DNA of the CDR3: TGTGCCAGCACCGTCGAGTCCCTGCAGGAACAGATCTATGGCTACACCTTC. This translates into CASTVESLQEQIYGYTF.

The chain links TRBV6-6 to TRBJ2-5; 7 bases line up with TRBD1. The J call may be wrong; the DNA end is better matched by TRBJ2-7. CDR3 size: 12 residues. Germline V gene sequence: CDR1 MNHNY, CDR2 SVGAGI (reference sequence). The CDR3 here is CATRDSAYEQYF. The CDR3 nucleotides are TGTGCCACCCGGGACAGTGCCTACGAGCAGTACTTC.

The chain is built from TRBV6-1 and TRBJ2-3, with TRBD1 identical over 7 bases. Germline CDR1 and CDR2: MNHNS and SASEGT. V shed 6 bases, J shed 3 bases, and the junction held 3 bases outside the gene matches. The CDR3 consists of 13 residues. CDR3 DNA: TGTGCCAGCAGAGTGACAGGGACAGATACGCAGTATTTT. This sequence encodes CASRVTGTDTQYF.

The chain is built from TRBV7-9 and TRBJ2-5; D is tentatively TRBD1 or TRBD2 (5 bases each). Trimming pared 3 bases from V and 0 bases from J, leaving 20 bases between. CDR1 is SEHNR and CDR2 is FQNEAQ in the germline V gene (reference sequence). CDR3 size: 18 residues. The CDR3 DNA follows: TGTGCCAGCAGCTTTCCCCCTGACGGGGCAGAGGACCAAGAGACCCAGTACTTC. Its protein is CASSFPPDGAEDQETQYF.

This clonotype was observed a handful of times. V usage is TRBV20-1 and J usage is TRBJ2-1; no definite D call. Per the germline V gene, CDR1 is DFQATT and CDR2 is SNEGSKA (reference sequence). Trimming stripped 1 base from V and 2 bases from J, with 12 bases between. This CDR3 contains 15 residues. Here the CDR3 DNA reads TGCAGTGCTAGAGCTCAAACGGCCACCTACAATGAGCAGTTCTTC. This codes for CSARAQTATYNEQFF.

The chain employs TRBV5-6 and TRBJ1-2; 7 bases align to TRBD1. The germline V gene has CDR1 SGHDT and CDR2 YYEEEE. Trimming cost V 2 bases and J 6 bases; bases outside gene matches: 7. This CDR3 contains 14 residues. CDR3 in DNA: TGTGCCAGCAGCTTCCGGGCAGGGGGACATGGCTACACCTTC. It encodes CASSFRAGGHGYTF. Full variable domain (rest looked up from reference TRBV5-6 and TRBJ1-2): DAGVTQSPTHLIKTRGQQVTLRCSPKSGHDTVSWYQQALGQGPQFIFQYYEEEERQRGNFPDRFSGHQFPNYSSELNVNALLLGDSALYLCASSFRAGGHGYTFGSGTRLTVV.

The rearrangement uses TRBV14 and TRBJ2-5; D is undetermined. The CDR3 spans 13 residues. Germline V gene sequence: CDR1 SGHDN, CDR2 FVKESK. V lost 0 bases, J lost 5 bases, and 7 bases lay in between. The DNA for the CDR3 is TGTGCCAGCAGCCAAGATCTTCCGGAGACCCAGTACTTC. Its protein is CASSQDLPETQYF.

This chain uses TRBV4-1 with TRBJ1-2; D is uncertain. The CDR3 is 17 residues long. The germline CDR1 and CDR2 sequences are MGHRA and YSYEKL. The ends were cut back, 0 bases at V and 6 bases at J, with 20 bases in the middle. The CDR3 DNA sequence: TGCGCCAGCAGCCAAGATTATTCCCGCCCGTCCGCAAATGGCTACACCTTC. The encoded protein is CASSQDYSRPSANGYTF.

The CDR3 protein is CASSQAASVEQYF. The CDR3 coding sequence is TGTGCCAGCAGCCAAGCTGCATCCGTTGAGCAGTACTTC. This chain uses TRBV3-1 with TRBJ2-7; D not resolved. Trimming took 1 base from V and 7 from J, leaving 11 bases between them. Germline values: CDR1 LGHDT, CDR2 YNNKEL (reference sequence). This CDR3 region has 13 residues.

This clonotype was counted a few times. This chain joins TRBV12-3 or TRBV12-4 and TRBJ2-7, with D tentatively TRBD1 (5 bases). This CDR3 region has 14 residues. V was shortened by 1 base and J by 3 bases, with 10 bases between the two germline ends. The CDR3 loop is CASSLVRDGYEQYF. For the CDR3, the DNA is TGTGCCAGCAGTTTAGTCAGGGATGGCTACGAGCAGTACTTC.

V gene TRBV6-6 combines with J gene TRBJ2-5, with D maybe TRBD2 (6 bases). The CDR3 is made up of 15 amino acids. Trimming removed 6 bases at V and 2 bases at J, with 16 bases between. Germline assignment: CDR1 MNHNY and CDR2 SVGAGI (reference sequence). The CDR3 spells CASSLSRGTQETQYF. CDR3 nucleotide sequence: TGTGCCAGCAGCCTCAGCCGAGGGACTCAAGAGACCCAGTACTTC.

This sequence joins TRBV4-1 and TRBJ2-3; TRBD2 agrees at 10 bases. Per the germline V gene, CDR1 is MGHRA and CDR2 is YSYEKL. J was trimmed by 2 bases and V by 1 base; bases with no gene match: 3. The CDR3 totals 16 residues. Here the CDR3 DNA reads TGCGCCAGCAGCCAAGGTGGACTAGCGGTCACAGATACGCAGTATTTT. It codes for CASSQGGLAVTDTQYF.